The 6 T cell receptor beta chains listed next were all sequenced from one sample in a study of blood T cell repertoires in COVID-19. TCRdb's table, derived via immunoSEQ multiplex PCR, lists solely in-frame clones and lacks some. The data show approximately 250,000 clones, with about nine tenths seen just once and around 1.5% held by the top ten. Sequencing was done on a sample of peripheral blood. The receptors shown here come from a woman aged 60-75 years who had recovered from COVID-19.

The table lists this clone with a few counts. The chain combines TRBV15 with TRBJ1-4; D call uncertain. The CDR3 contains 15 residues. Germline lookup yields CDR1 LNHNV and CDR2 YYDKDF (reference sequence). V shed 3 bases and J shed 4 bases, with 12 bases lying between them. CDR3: CATSRGGVVNEKLFF. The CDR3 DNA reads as TGTGCCACCAGCAGGGGAGGAGTAGTTAATGAAAAACTGTTTTTT.

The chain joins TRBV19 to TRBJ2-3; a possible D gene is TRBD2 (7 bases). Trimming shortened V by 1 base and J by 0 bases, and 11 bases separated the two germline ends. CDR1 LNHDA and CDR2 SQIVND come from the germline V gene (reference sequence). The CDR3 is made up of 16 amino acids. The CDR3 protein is CASSIAGGSSTDTQYF. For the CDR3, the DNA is TGTGCCAGTAGTATAGCGGGGGGCTCTAGCACAGATACGCAGTATTTT. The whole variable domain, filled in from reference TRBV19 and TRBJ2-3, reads DGGITQSPKYLFRKEGQNVTLSCEQNLNHDAMYWYRQDPGQGLRLIYYSQIVNDFQKGDIAEGYSVSREKKESFPLTVTSAQKNPTAFYLCASSIAGGSSTDTQYFGPGTRLTVL.

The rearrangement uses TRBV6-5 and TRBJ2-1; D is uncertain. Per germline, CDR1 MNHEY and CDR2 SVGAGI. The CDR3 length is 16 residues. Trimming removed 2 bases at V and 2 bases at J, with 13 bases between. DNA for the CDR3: TGTGCCAGCAGTTACCGGGTCCAGCCCCCCTACAATGAGCAGTTCTTC. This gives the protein CASSYRVQPPYNEQFF.

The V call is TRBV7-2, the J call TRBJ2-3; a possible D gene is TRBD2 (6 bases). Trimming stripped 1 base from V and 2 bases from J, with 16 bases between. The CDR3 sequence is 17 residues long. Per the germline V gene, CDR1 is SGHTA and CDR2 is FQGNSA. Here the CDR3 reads CASSLGSSGGITDTQYF. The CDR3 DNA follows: TGTGCCAGCAGCTTAGGGTCTAGTGGGGGGATCACAGATACGCAGTATTTT.

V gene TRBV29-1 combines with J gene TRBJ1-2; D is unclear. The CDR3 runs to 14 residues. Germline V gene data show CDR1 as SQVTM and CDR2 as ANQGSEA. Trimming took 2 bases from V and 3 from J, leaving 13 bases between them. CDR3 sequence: CSVEKGNSDYGYTF. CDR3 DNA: TGCAGCGTTGAAAAAGGAAATAGCGACTATGGCTACACCTTC. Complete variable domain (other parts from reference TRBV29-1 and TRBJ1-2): SAVISQKPSRDICQRGTSLTIQCQVDSQVTMMFWYRQQPGQSLTLIATANQGSEATYESGFVIDKFPISRPNLTFSTLTVSNMSPEDSSIYLCSVEKGNSDYGYTFGSGTRLTVV.

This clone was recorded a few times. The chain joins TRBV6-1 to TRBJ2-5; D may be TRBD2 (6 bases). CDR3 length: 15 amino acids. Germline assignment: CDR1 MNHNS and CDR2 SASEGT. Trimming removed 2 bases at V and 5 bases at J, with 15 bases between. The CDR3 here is CASSERPSDGETQYF. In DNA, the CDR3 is TGTGCCAGCAGTGAAAGGCCTAGCGACGGGGAGACCCAGTACTTC.